This paragraph covers one TCR beta chain sequence. Sequencing of TCR beta was undertaken in CD8+ and CD4+ T cells derived from blood. In contrast to the negatively isolated CD8+ and CD4+ T cells, TEMRA cells were FACS-enriched. Germline V gene data show CDR1 as SQVTM and CDR2 as ANQGSEA. The CDR3 is made up of 12 amino acids. V was clipped by 4 bases and J by 3 bases, with 8 bases between them. The sample is drawn from a study of CD8 T cells in Susac syndrome. Roughly 0.45 to 1 ug RNA was reverse transcribed with random hexamers. The immunoSEQ assay covered 54 Vbeta and 13 Jbeta segments for CDR3. Each CDR3 protein gets one entry after TCRdb re-called the immunoSEQ multiplex PCR reads with MiXCR. The repertoire has about 130,000 distinct CDR3 sequences, 85% to 95% of them found once; the top ten carry roughly 0.32%.

The receptor's source is a human donor with multiple sclerosis. The specimen sequenced was CD8+ T cells from PBMCs. The J gene is TRBJ2-3, the V gene TRBV29-1; maybe TRBD1 (5 bases). The CDR3 DNA reads as TGCAGCGTTGTGGACAAGACAGATACGCAGTATTTT. Its protein product is CSVVDKTDTQYF.